Following are 17 T cell receptor beta chains from one sample sequenced in a study of beta chain features in type 1 diabetes. Expressed TCRB transcripts were sequenced, since all the RNA that had been isolated was reverse transcribed. Sequencing used immunoSEQ multiplex PCR; TCRdb keeps in-frame clones, though not all of them. This sample has fewer than 250,000 clones, with more than 65% found just once. Sequencing input: naive CD4+ T cells from blood. The receptors were sampled from a man aged 25-45 years in good health.

The V call is TRBV30, the J call TRBJ1-1; tentative D call: TRBD1 (5 bases). The CDR3 is 12 residues long. Trimming shortened V by 1 base and J by 8 bases, and 11 bases separated the two germline ends. From germline, CDR1 is GTSNPN and CDR2 SVGIG (reference sequence). The CDR3 DNA follows: TGTGCCTGGAGTGGTTTCCGGGGGGAAGCTTTCTTT. Protein sequence: CAWSGFRGEAFF.

V and J are TRBV30 and TRBJ1-2; 11 bases map to TRBD1. Germline values: CDR1 GTSNPN, CDR2 SVGIG (reference sequence). The length of the CDR3 is 14 residues. Germline trimming cut 5 bases from V and 4 bases from J; bases unmatched to any gene: 6. The CDR3 DNA sequence: TGTGCCTGGGCGGGGACAGGGGGTTCCTATGGCTACACCTTC. It specifies CAWAGTGGSYGYTF.

A remark on this clone: This specimen includes other DNA sequences encoding the same CDR3. The chain employs TRBV29-1 and TRBJ1-5; no clear D. V gave up 4 bases and J gave up 1 base, with 8 bases separating them. The germline gives CDR1 SQVTM, CDR2 ANQGSEA. The CDR3 sequence is 13 residues long. CDR3 sequence reads: CSVGEQSNQPQHF. CDR3 bases: TGCAGCGTTGGAGAACAGAGCAATCAGCCCCAGCATTTT. Variable domain in full (rest from reference TRBV29-1 and TRBJ1-5): SAVISQKPSRDICQRGTSLTIQCQVDSQVTMMFWYRQQPGQSLTLIATANQGSEATYESGFVIDKFPISRPNLTFSTLTVSNMSPEDSSIYLCSVGEQSNQPQHFGDGTRLSIL.

V and J are TRBV30 and TRBJ2-4; the D is unclear. Germline V CDR1 and CDR2: GTSNPN, SVGIG (reference sequence). This CDR3 is built from 14 residues. Trimming pared 5 bases from V and 0 bases from J, leaving 11 bases between. The CDR3 sequence is CAWGSGIAKNIQYF. The CDR3, as DNA: TGTGCCTGGGGATCGGGTATAGCCAAAAACATTCAGTACTTC. Complete variable domain (other parts from reference TRBV30 and TRBJ2-4): SQTIHQWPATLVQPVGSPLSLECTVEGTSNPNLYWYRQAAGRGLQLLFYSVGIGQISSEVPQNLSASRPQDRQFILSSKKLLLSDSGFYLCAWGSGIAKNIQYFGAGTRLSVL.

The CDR3 nucleotides read TGCGCCACCCAGGGGCTAGCGGGTTACAATGAGCAGTTCTTC. Translated, it gives CATQGLAGYNEQFF. The chain links TRBV4-3 to TRBJ2-1; 8 nucleotides line up with TRBD2. V lost 10 bases and J lost 4; bases outside the gene matches: 9. This CDR3 spans 14 amino acids. Germline assignment: CDR1 LGHNA and CDR2 YSLEER.

The chain couples TRBV5-1 to TRBJ2-7; 9 nucleotides line up with TRBD1. V was clipped by 7 bases and J by 0 bases; unmatched bases: 14. Germline V CDR1 and CDR2: SGHRS, YFSETQ. CDR3 length: 17 residues. CDR3 protein: CASGQGSIGRHSYEQYF. The CDR3 nucleotides read TGCGCCAGCGGACAGGGGAGCATCGGGCGTCACTCCTACGAGCAGTACTTC.

The chain carries TRBV7-8 and TRBJ2-7; D is unresolved. The CDR3 loop spans 13 amino acids. The germline gives CDR1 SGHVS, CDR2 FQNEAQ. V lost 1 base and J 5 bases, leaving 9 bases between the germline ends. The CDR3 DNA follows: TGTGCCAGCAGCTTAGTATCTCTCCACGAGCAGTACTTC. Protein: CASSLVSLHEQYF.

The chain couples TRBV30 to TRBJ2-3; 8 bases are a match to TRBD2. Germline loops: CDR1 GTSNPN, CDR2 SVGIG (reference sequence). CDR3 length equals 13 residues. The trim removed 1 base at V and 4 bases at J, leaving 1 base unmatched. The CDR3 spells CAWSARGADTQYF. The CDR3 DNA sequence: TGTGCCTGGAGTGCGCGGGGGGCAGATACGCAGTATTTT.

V and J are TRBV29-1 and TRBJ2-7, with D perhaps given as TRBD1 or TRBD2 (5 bases each). Germline values: CDR1 SQVTM, CDR2 ANQGSEA. The V end was cut by 4 bases, the J end by 3 bases, with 16 bases between. The length of the CDR3 is 14 residues. The CDR3 protein is CSVVGRGAVYEQYF. CDR3 bases: TGCAGCGTTGTGGGGAGAGGGGCGGTCTACGAGCAGTACTTC.

This rearrangement joins TRBV7-2 to TRBJ2-1; weak D call: TRBD2 (5 bases). In germline, CDR1 is SGHTA, CDR2 FQGNSA. Trimming cost V 4 bases and J 2 bases, with 9 bases left between them. This CDR3 has 14 residues. CDR3 loop: CASSSSGTYNEQFF. CDR3 DNA sequence: TGTGCCAGCAGCTCGAGCGGCACCTACAATGAGCAGTTCTTC.

The genes are TRBV30 and TRBJ2-7; D is possibly TRBD2 (5 bases). This CDR3 region has 15 residues. Germline CDR1 reads GTSNPN; CDR2 reads SVGIG (reference sequence). V was trimmed by 5 bases and J by 6 bases, leaving 23 bases between them. CDR3 in amino acids: CAWSTRGLPFGEQYF. CDR3 nucleotides: TGTGCCTGGTCCACCCGGGGTCTACCCTTCGGCGAGCAGTACTTC.

The table lists this clone with a count of one. This sequence joins TRBV5-4 and TRBJ1-6; D gene unclear. The CDR3 has 13 residues. Germline CDR1 reads SGHNT; CDR2 reads YYREEE (reference sequence). V dropped 0 bases and J dropped 6 bases, with 4 bases sitting between them. CDR3 sequence: CASSLVGNSPLHF. The DNA of the CDR3 is TGTGCCAGCAGCTTGGTGGGTAATTCACCCCTCCACTTT. Full variable domain (rest looked up from reference TRBV5-4 and TRBJ1-6): ETGVTQSPTHLIKTRGQQVTLRCSSQSGHNTVSWYQQALGQGPQFIFQYYREEENGRGNFPPRFSGLQFPNYSSELNVNALELDDSALYLCASSLVGNSPLHFGNGTRLTVT.

This clone was picked up one time. The V and J genes are TRBV7-9 and TRBJ2-5; 8 bases fit TRBD2. V shed 5 bases, J shed 3 bases, and the junction held 11 bases outside the gene matches. Germline CDR1 and CDR2: SEHNR and FQNEAQ (reference sequence). The CDR3 covers 16 residues. The CDR3 sequence: CASSIGSGAAKETQYF. The CDR3 coding sequence is TGTGCCAGCAGCATAGGTAGCGGGGCGGCTAAAGAGACCCAGTACTTC.

V is TRBV29-1 and J is TRBJ2-2; D unclear. The V end was cut by 2 bases, the J end by 3 bases, with 4 bases between. CDR3 length: 12 residues. CDR1 is SQVTM and CDR2 is ANQGSEA in the germline V gene. CDR3 sequence (DNA): TGCAGCGTTGAACCCTACACCGGGGAGCTGTTTTTT. This sequence encodes CSVEPYTGELFF.

This chain connects TRBV30 to TRBJ1-1; TRBD1 matches 7 bases. The CDR3 runs to 14 residues. V lost 2 bases to trimming and J lost 4 bases; unmatched junction nucleotides: 7. CDR1 and CDR2 (germline): GTSNPN, SVGIG (reference sequence). CDR3 sequence reads: CAWSNRGGGTEAFF. The CDR3 bases are TGTGCCTGGAGTAACAGGGGTGGGGGCACTGAAGCTTTCTTT.

As DNA, the CDR3 is TGTGCCAGCAGCGTAGCGGGTAGCGGGCCTACCTACAATGAGCAGTTCTTC. This translates into CASSVAGSGPTYNEQFF. This chain connects TRBV9 to TRBJ2-1; TRBD2 matches 7 bases. This CDR3 contains 17 residues. J lost 2 bases, V lost 0 bases, and 8 bases had no gene match. Germline CDR1 and CDR2: SGDLS and YYNGEE.

The rearrangement joins TRBV5-1 to TRBJ2-7; no clear D. Germline V gene data show CDR1 as SGHRS and CDR2 as YFSETQ. Trimming pared 0 bases from V and 4 bases from J, leaving 5 bases between. The CDR3 consists of 12 residues. The DNA for the CDR3 is TGCGCCAGCAGCTTGGGCCGGTACGAGCAGTACTTC. Translated, it gives CASSLGRYEQYF.